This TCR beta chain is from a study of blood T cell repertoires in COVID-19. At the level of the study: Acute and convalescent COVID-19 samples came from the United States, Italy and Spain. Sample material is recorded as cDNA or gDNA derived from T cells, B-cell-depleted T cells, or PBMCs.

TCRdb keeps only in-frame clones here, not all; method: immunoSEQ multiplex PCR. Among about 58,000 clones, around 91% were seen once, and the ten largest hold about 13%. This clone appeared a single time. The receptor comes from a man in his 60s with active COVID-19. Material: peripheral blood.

CDR3 sequence (DNA): TGTGCCAGCAGTTACTTCGACAGGGCGAACACCGGGGAGCTGTTTTTT. Its translation is CASSYFDRANTGELFF. The chain links TRBV6-2 or TRBV6-3 to TRBJ2-2; 7 bases map to TRBD1. V shed 1 base, J shed 0 bases, and the junction held 2 bases outside the gene matches. The germline CDR1 and CDR2 sequences are MNHEY and SVGEGT. CDR3 size: 16 residues.